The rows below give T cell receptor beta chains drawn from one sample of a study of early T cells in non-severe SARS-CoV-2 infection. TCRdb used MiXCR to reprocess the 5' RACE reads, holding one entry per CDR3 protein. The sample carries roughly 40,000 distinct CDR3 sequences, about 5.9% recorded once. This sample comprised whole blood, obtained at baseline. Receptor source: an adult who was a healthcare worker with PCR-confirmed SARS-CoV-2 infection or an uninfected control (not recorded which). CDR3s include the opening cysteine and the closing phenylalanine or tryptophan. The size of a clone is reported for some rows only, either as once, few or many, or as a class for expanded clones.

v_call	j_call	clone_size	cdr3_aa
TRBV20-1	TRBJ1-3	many	CSAQSGSAGNTIYF
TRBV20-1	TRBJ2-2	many	CSASPSGGPRTGELFF
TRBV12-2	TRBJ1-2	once	CASRSPNAGPYGYTF
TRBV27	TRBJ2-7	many	CASSLSAGPLYEQYF
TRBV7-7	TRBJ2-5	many	CASSLSGTQETQYF
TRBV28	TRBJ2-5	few	CASSFQGAAETQYF
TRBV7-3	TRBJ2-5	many	CASSSGQGLETQYF
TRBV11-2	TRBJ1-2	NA	CASSEYRGENGYTF
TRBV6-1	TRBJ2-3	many	CASSEVGQGTDTQYF
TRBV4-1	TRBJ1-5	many	CASSQVRNQPQHF
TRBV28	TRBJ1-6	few	CASSAQQGNGSPLHF
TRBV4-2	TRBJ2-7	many	CASSPGQGSYEQYF
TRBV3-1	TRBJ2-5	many	CASSQVVRGQLEETQYF
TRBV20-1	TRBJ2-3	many	CSARAGLGDTQYF
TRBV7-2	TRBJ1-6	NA	CASSSHQQGTNSPLHF
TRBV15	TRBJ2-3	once	CATSLSGGAYTQYF
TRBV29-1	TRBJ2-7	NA	CSVEDRLGGRYEQYF
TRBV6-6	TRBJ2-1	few	CASSERVQGKNELFF
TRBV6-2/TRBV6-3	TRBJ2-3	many	CASSYGDSTTDTQYF
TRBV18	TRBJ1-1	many	CASSGDMNTEAFF
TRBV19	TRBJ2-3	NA	CASSMTSTDTQYF
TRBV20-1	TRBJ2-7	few	CSAERRDRPYEQYF
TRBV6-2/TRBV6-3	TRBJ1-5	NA	CASSYSIPRADNQPQHF
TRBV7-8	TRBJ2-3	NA	CASTRQGNTDTQYF
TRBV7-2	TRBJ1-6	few	CASSLVRANSPLHF
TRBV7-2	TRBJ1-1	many	CASSSQGALGTEAFF
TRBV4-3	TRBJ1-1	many	CASSQETGYTEAFF
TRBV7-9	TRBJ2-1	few	CASSPGTPYNEQFF
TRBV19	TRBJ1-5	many	CASRRGANQPQHF
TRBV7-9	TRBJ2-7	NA	CASSLVGSTGIYEQYF
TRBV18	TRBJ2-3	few	CASSPTATDTQYF
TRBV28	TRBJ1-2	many	CASSPPTGQVGYGYTF
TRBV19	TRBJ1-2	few	CASSIETDYGYTF
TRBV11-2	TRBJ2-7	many	CASSFRSRDRRFTYEQYF
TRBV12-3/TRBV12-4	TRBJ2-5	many	CASSSSGKETQYF
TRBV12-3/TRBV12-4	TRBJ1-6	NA	CASSFVAQTNSPLHF
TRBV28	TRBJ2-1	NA	CASSLLQGGEQFF
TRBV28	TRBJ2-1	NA	CAIGGAYNEQFF
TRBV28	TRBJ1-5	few	CASSRGNQPQHF
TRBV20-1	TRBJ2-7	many	CSAGTGLYEQYF
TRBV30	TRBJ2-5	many	CAWSVRIRETQYF
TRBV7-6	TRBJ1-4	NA	CASSLGDRTNEKLFF
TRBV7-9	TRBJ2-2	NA	CASKTGLNTGELFF
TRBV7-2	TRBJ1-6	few	CASSLGGRTYNSPLHF
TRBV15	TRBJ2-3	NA	CATSRDLESDTQYF
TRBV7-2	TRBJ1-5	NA	CASSVHRDSGPGAQHF
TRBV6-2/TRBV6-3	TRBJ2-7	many	CASSYRDGSAYEQYF
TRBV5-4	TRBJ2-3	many	CASSTRTSGVTDTQYF
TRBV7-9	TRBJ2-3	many	CASSLGLATDTQYF
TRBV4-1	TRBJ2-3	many	CASSQPARTDTQYF
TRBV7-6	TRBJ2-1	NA	CASSLRPRDSSYNEQFF
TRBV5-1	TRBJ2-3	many	CASSSATFSTDTQYF
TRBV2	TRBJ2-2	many	CASRPDGWATGELFF
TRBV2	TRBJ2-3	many	CASSENSRTDTQYF
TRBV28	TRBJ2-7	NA	CASSLSGSSYEQYF